This T cell receptor (beta chain) stems from a study of blood T cell repertoires in COVID-19. Study-wide context: Sites in the United States, Italy and Spain provided acute and convalescent COVID-19 samples. PBMCs, B-cell-depleted T cells, or T cells provided the cDNA or gDNA that made up the material.

CDR1 and CDR2 from the germline V gene are MNHEY and SVGEGT. Trimming stripped 5 bases from V and 12 bases from J, with 17 bases between. The CDR3 has 13 residues. As processed by the authors: Amplified reference gene primers provided the basis for estimating nucleated cell counts. Sequenced by immunoSEQ multiplex PCR; TCRdb stores in-frame clones only, minus some. The V and J calls and clone size come from that table; D and trimming were worked out from the DNA. The sample records fewer than 350,000 clones, about 83% being singletons. This chain links TRBV6-2 or TRBV6-3 with TRBJ2-1, with no clear D. This clonotype was obtained from a middle-aged woman who had recovered from COVID-19. Source material: PBMCs or T cells enriched from blood (not recorded which). CDR3 sequence: CASSHTTTRGQFF. CDR3 nucleotide sequence: TGTGCCAGCAGTCACACTACAACTCGAGGGCAGTTCTTC.